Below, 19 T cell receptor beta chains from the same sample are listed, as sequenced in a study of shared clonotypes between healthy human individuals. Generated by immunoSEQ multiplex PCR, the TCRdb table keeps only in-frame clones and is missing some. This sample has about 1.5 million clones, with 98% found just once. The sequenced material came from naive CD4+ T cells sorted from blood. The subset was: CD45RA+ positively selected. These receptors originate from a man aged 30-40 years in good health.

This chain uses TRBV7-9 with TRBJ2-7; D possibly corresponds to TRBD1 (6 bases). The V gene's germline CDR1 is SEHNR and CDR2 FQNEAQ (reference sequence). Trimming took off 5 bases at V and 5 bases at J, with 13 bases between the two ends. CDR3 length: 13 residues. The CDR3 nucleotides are TGTGCCAGCAGCGTTGACAGGTTCGACGAGCAGTACTTC. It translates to CASSVDRFDEQYF.

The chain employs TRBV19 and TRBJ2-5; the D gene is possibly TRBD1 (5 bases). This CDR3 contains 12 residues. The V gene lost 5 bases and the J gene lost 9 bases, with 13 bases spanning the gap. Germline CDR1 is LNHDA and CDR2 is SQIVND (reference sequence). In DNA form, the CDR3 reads TGTGCCAGTAGTTCCTTAGACAGTGCCCAGTACTTC. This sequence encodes CASSSLDSAQYF.

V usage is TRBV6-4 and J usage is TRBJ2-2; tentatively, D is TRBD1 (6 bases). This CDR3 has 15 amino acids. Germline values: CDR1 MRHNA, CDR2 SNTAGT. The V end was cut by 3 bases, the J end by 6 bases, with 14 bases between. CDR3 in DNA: TGTGCCAGCAGTGAAGGAAACAGGGTATCCGGGGAGCTGTTTTTT. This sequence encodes CASSEGNRVSGELFF.

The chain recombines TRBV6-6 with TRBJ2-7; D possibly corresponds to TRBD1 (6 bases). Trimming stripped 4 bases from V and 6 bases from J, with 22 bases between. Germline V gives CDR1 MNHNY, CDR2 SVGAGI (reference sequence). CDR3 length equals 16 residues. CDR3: CASSSLGSHFRGEQYF. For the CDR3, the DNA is TGTGCCAGCAGTTCATTAGGATCCCATTTCAGGGGCGAGCAGTACTTC.

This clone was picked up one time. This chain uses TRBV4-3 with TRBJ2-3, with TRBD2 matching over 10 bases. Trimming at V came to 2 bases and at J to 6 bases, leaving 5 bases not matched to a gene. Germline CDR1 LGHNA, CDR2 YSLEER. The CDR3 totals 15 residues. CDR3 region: CASSQLAGVADTQYF. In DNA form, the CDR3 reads TGCGCCAGCAGCCAACTAGCGGGAGTGGCGGATACGCAGTATTTT.

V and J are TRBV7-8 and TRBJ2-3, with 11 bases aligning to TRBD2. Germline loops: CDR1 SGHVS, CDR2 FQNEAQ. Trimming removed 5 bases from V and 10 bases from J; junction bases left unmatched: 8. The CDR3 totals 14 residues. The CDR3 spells CASSPPTSGKAQYF. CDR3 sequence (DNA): TGTGCCAGCAGCCCGCCGACTAGCGGGAAAGCGCAGTATTTT.

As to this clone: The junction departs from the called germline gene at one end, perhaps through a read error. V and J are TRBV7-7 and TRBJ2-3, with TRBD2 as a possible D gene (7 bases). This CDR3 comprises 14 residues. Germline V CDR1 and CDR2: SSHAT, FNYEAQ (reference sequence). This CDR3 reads CASSRGLNTDTQYF. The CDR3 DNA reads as TGTGCTAGCAGCAGGGGACTAAACACAGATACGCAGTATTTT.

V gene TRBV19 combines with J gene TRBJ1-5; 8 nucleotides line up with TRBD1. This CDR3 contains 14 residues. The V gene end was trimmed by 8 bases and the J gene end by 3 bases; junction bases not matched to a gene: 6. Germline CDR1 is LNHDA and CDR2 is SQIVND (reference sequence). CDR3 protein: CASGVTGVNQPQHF. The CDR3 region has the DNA TGTGCCAGTGGGGTGACAGGGGTCAATCAGCCCCAGCATTTT.

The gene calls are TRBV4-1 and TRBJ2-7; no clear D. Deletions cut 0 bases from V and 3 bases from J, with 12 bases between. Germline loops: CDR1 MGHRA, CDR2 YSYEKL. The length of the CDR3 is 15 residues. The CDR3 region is CASSQEADRFYEQYF. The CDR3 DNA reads TGCGCCAGCAGCCAAGAGGCCGATAGATTCTACGAGCAGTACTTC.

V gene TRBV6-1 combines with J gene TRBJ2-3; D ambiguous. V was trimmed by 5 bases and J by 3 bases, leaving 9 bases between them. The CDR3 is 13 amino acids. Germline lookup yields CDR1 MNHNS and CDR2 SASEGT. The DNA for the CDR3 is TGTGCCAGCAGTTTTGGCCGGACAGATACGCAGTATTTT. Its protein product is CASSFGRTDTQYF.

DNA of the CDR3: TGCGCCAGCAGTATAAGCGGTAACTCCTACGAGCAGTACTTC. Protein product: CASSISGNSYEQYF. J is TRBJ2-7 and V is TRBV5-1; TRBD2 might be the D (5 bases). CDR1 is SGHRS and CDR2 is YFSETQ in the germline V gene. There are 14 residues in the CDR3. Trimming took off 5 bases at V and 0 bases at J, with 12 bases between the two ends.

The CDR3 DNA reads as TGTGCCAGCAGCACACAAAGGACAGGGATCGGTAAAAACATTCAGTACTTC. It is translated as CASSTQRTGIGKNIQYF. V is TRBV5-4 and J is TRBJ2-4; 8 bases are a match to TRBD1. The ends lost 4 bases at V and 4 bases at J; junction bases unmatched: 13. In germline, CDR1 is SGHNT, CDR2 YYREEE (reference sequence). CDR3 length: 17 amino acids.

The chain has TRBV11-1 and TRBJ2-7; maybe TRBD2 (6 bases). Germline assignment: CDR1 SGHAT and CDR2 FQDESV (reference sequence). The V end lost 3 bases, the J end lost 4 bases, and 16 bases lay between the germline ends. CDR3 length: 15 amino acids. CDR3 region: CASSLAGRTTYEQYF. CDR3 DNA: TGTGCCAGCAGCTTGGCGGGAAGAACGACGTACGAGCAGTACTTC.

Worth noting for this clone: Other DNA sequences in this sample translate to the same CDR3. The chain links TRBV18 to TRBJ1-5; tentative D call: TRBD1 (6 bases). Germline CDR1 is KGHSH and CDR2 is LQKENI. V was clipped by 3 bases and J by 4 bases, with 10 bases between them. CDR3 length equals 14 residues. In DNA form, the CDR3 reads TGTGCCAGCTCACCTCAGGGGTTGAATCAGCCCCAGCATTTT. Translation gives CASSPQGLNQPQHF.

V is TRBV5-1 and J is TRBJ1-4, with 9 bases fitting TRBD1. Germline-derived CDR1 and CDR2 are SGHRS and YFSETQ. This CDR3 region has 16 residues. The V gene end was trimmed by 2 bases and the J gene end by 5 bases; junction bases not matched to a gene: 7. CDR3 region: CASSFPSGTGNEKLFF. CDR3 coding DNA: TGCGCCAGCAGCTTCCCCTCCGGGACAGGGAATGAAAAACTGTTTTTT. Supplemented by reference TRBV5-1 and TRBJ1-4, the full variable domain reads KAGVTQTPRYLIKTRGQQVTLSCSPISGHRSVSWYQQTPGQGLQFLFEYFSETQRNKGNFPGRFSGRQFSNSRSEMNVSTLELGDSALYLCASSFPSGTGNEKLFFGSGTQLSVL.

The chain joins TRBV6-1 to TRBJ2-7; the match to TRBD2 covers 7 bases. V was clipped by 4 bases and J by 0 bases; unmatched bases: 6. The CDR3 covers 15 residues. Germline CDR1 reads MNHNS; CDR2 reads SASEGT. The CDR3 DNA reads TGTGCCAGCAGTGGAGGGCTAGCGGCCTCCTACGAGCAGTACTTC. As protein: CASSGGLAASYEQYF.

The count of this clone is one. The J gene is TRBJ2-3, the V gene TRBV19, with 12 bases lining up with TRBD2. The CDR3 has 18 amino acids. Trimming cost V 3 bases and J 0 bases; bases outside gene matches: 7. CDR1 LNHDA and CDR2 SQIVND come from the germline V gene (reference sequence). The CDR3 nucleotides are TGTGCCAGTAGTATTTCAGGGCTAGCGGGAGGGAGCACAGATACGCAGTATTTT. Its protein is CASSISGLAGGSTDTQYF.

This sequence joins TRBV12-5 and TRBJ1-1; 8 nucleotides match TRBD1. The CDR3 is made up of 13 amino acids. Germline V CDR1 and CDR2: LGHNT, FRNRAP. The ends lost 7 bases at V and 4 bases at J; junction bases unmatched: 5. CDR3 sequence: CASAQGARTEAFF. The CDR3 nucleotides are TGTGCTAGTGCCCAGGGGGCGCGCACTGAAGCTTTCTTT.

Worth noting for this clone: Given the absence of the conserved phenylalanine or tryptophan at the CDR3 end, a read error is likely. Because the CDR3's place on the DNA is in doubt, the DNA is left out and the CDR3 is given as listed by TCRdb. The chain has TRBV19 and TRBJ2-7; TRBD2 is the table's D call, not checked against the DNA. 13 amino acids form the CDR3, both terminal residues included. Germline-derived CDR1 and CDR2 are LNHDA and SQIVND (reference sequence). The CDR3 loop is CASSIRLLAEVVL.